This T cell receptor beta chain was identified in a study of a mutant IDH1 vaccine in newly diagnosed glioma. As for this clone: The antigen is unknown.

Time point defined: week 47, end of study. Vaccination used 300 ug of mutant IDH1 20-mer peptide per dose, with topical imiquimod. Each of the donors came in with new WHO grade 3 or 4 astrocytomas that were IDH1-mutant and ATRX-lost. Germline CDR1 SNHLY, CDR2 FYNNEI. The J segment lost 4 bases and the V segment lost 6 bases, leaving 11 bases of the junction unmatched. The CDR3 sequence is 15 residues long. The table came from immunoSEQ multiplex PCR; TCRdb's copy has only in-frame clones and leaves some out. The sample holds tens of thousands of clones, approximately 90% seen once. Sample: PBMCs, taken from a glioma patient whose treatment included an IDH1 peptide vaccine. This sequence joins TRBV2 and TRBJ2-5, with 7 bases fitting TRBD1. This receptor was obtained from a man between 35 and 55 years old with glioma. CDR3 sequence reads: CASSVYRGEGETQYF. CDR3 coding DNA: TGTGCCAGCAGCGTCTACAGGGGTGAGGGAGAGACCCAGTACTTC.